The text below deals with one TCR beta chain. It has no known antigen specificity. Per-nucleotide qualities are absent, and no much larger clonotype sits a single base away. The data were obtained in a study of T cell responses to AZD1222 COVID-19 vaccine (dated by TCRdb to 2020 to 2023). Broadly, across the study: TCR sequencing was performed for 230 to 250 trial participants, of whom roughly 200 were given two doses of AZD1222 and about 25 were given two doses of MenACWY control vaccine. Trial participants were enrolled into age subgroups of 18-55, 56-69 and 70-plus years, which contained around 140, 26 and 57 TCR-sequenced participants, respectively. The paper as a whole reports these results and caveats: Conclusions about previously exposed vaccinees are limited, since just five or six AZD1222 recipients were seropositive for SARS-CoV-2 at baseline. The whole spike protein was spanned by vaccine-associated CD4 TCRs, and dominant responses were seen in regions 160-218 and 743-854. Participants were mostly white British and included more females than males, and it was suggested by the authors that clonal diversity may have been underestimated. After two AZD1222 doses, both the breadth and the depth of spike-specific TCRs were significantly higher than at day 0 and than in MenACWY recipients. Epitopes outside the regions mutated in the B.1.351 and B.1.1.7 variants were reportedly recognized by nearly half of the unique spike-specific TCRs. Because no day 14 peak-response samples were available, the repertoires could be characterized only after the peak T cell response. In the small 56-69-year group, the increase in depth fell short of significance, most likely because of low power.

The CDR3 regions of human TCRbeta chains were subjected to immunosequencing. For the original study's pipeline: Repertoire TCRs were matched against a reference library of SARS-CoV-2-specific TCRs generated with the MIRA antigen-specificity platform. Breadth was defined as the fraction of unique TCRs that were SARS-CoV-2-associated. Depth was defined as the fraction of total T cells that were SARS-CoV-2-associated. Using the MIRA data, each spike-specific TCR was assigned both to the spike region to which the TCR was reactive and to a CD4 or CD8 class. Log10-transformed breadth and depth values were compared by one-way ANOVA with Sidak's multiple comparisons tests. Imported from immuneACCESS, the table was reduced by TCRdb to in-frame sequences with V and J called. These copies leave out some clones; in studies compared against another copy, an unresolved V gene accounts for under half, and the cause of the remainder is not known. V and J calls and clone size are copied from that table; D and trimming were computed from the DNA. The sample table holds about 150,000 clones, of which 85% to 95% were seen once. In total, the top ten clones hold around 1.5% of the sample.

Based on the germline V gene, the CDR1 and CDR2 sequences are MNHEY and SVGAGI. The V end loses 0 bases and the J end loses 7 bases, and a stretch of 13 bases separates them. The CDR3, cysteine through phenylalanine, is 16 amino acids long. The sequence is cut down to CDR3 DNA, 48 bases in frame from base 1. The sample's time point label, decoded: about 28 days (+/-7) after the second vaccine dose. AZD1222 recipients given second doses at about 4 weeks or at about 12 weeks were pooled, since spike-specific TCR depth and breadth were not found to differ between the two schedules. Samples from vaccinated people were obtained from the UK trials COV001 and COV002, which included a single-blind randomized controlled phase 2/3 trial of AZD1222 (ChAdOx1 nCoV-19) in healthy adults. For TCRbeta chain sequencing, PBMC samples from trial participants were taken at day 0 and at day 28 after the second dose.

The rearrangement combines TRBV6-5 with TRBJ1-6; the D gene is perhaps TRBD1, from 5 matching bases. Sequenced here: peripheral blood, sampled 28 days after the second AZD1222 dose. This TCR derives from an adult who received the AZD1222 COVID-19 vaccine. At the DNA level, the sequence is TGTGCCAGCAGTTACTCCTACCCAGGGTACAATTCACCCCTCCACTTT. This gives the protein CASSYSYPGYNSPLHF.